This T cell receptor beta chain is drawn from a study of long-term antiretroviral therapy in people with HIV. Survey-level resolution applied to immunoSEQ assay v3.0. Per-sample TRB depth target: 40,000-50,000 T-cell genomes. Only in-frame clones appear in the TCRdb table, and some are missing; sequencing was by immunoSEQ multiplex PCR. The sample has about 42,000 clones, approximately 86% seen once. Broader study findings: Clones showing expansion before ART dominated the repertoire at all time points.

This CDR3 spans 14 amino acids. Trimming shortened V by 4 bases and J by 0 bases, and 7 bases separated the two germline ends. Germline loops: CDR1 SNHLY, CDR2 FYNNEI. A remark on this clone: Its antigen is unknown.

Per individual, the PBMC samples numbered at least one pre-ART and at least two post-ART. This clonotype was sampled from a woman aged 45-60 years with HIV. The rearrangement links TRBV2 to TRBJ1-5; no reliable D call. The specimen comprised unsorted PBMCs, sampled 0.1 years before starting antiretroviral therapy. CDR3 coding DNA: TGTGCCAGCAGTGCCACAGCTAGCAATCAGCCCCAGCATTTT. Residues: CASSATASNQPQHF. Filled out from reference TRBV2 and TRBJ1-5, the complete variable domain reads EPEVTQTPSHQVTQMGQEVILRCVPISNHLYFYWYRQILGQKVEFLVSFYNNEISEKSEIFDDQFSVERPDGSNFTLKIRSTKLEDSAMYFCASSATASNQPQHFGDGTRLSIL.